A single sample is the source of the 19 T cell receptor beta chains below, sequenced in a study of shared clonotypes between healthy human individuals. The assay was immunoSEQ multiplex PCR, and TCRdb's table has in-frame clones only and misses some. Among 2,100,000 or so clones listed, approximately 96% were seen once. Sequenced input: naive CD4+ T cells sorted from blood. The subset denotes: CD45RA+ positively selected. Every receptor here comes from a man younger than 30 in good health.

In the case of this clone: Other DNA variants within this sample encode the same CDR3. This rearrangement joins TRBV28 to TRBJ2-7; TRBD1 matches at 9 bases. This CDR3 contains 15 residues. CDR1 and CDR2 (germline): MDHEN, SYDVKM. Trimming at V came to 5 bases and at J to 1 base, leaving 6 bases not matched to a gene. The CDR3 region is CASSSPGQGSYEQYF. CDR3 in DNA: TGTGCCAGCAGTAGTCCGGGACAGGGTTCCTACGAGCAGTACTTC.

J is TRBJ2-2 and V is TRBV6-5; a weak D match, TRBD2 (5 bases). In germline, CDR1 is MNHEY, CDR2 SVGAGI. The V and J ends lost 6 bases and 6 bases respectively, with 14 bases between them. The CDR3 covers 14 residues. This CDR3 is CASRPRTWAGELFF. The CDR3 nucleotides are TGTGCCAGCAGGCCCCGGACTTGGGCCGGGGAGCTGTTTTTT.

The chain recombines TRBV2 with TRBJ2-1, with TRBD2 identical over 7 bases. Losses at the gene ends were 6 bases for V and 5 bases for J; bases not matched to a gene: 7. The germline gives CDR1 SNHLY, CDR2 FYNNEI. The length of the CDR3 is 14 residues. The CDR3 nucleotides are TGTGCCAGCAGGAGGAGCGGGGTGAACAATGAGCAGTTCTTC. This translates into CASRRSGVNNEQFF.

The chain links TRBV5-6 to TRBJ2-7; 11 bases fit TRBD1. From germline, CDR1 is SGHDT and CDR2 YYEEEE. Germline trimming cut 1 base from V and 5 bases from J; bases unmatched to any gene: 5. CDR3 size: 15 residues. The CDR3 nucleotides are TGTGCCAGCAGCTTGCCGGGACAGGGGGACCACGAGCAGTACTTC. This translates into CASSLPGQGDHEQYF. The full variable domain, in which reference TRBV5-6 and TRBJ2-7 provide the parts outside the CDR3, is DAGVTQSPTHLIKTRGQQVTLRCSPKSGHDTVSWYQQALGQGPQFIFQYYEEEERQRGNFPDRFSGHQFPNYSSELNVNALLLGDSALYLCASSLPGQGDHEQYFGPGTRLTVT.

The rearrangement joins TRBV11-2 to TRBJ1-2, with D possibly matching TRBD1 (6 bases). The CDR3 has 14 amino acids. Trimming shortened V by 2 bases and J by 8 bases, and 15 bases separated the two germline ends. CDR1 SGHAT and CDR2 FQNNGV come from the germline V gene. CDR3 DNA sequence: TGTGCCAGCAGCTTACCCGAGGGGACACAAGGCTACACCTTC. Protein sequence: CASSLPEGTQGYTF.

V usage is TRBV7-8 and J usage is TRBJ2-7, with D uncertain. Germline CDR1 SGHVS, CDR2 FQNEAQ. Trimming shortened V by 1 base and J by 2 bases, and 12 bases separated the two germline ends. This CDR3 contains 15 residues. The CDR3 here is CASSLVTDSTYEQYF. For the CDR3, the DNA is TGTGCCAGCAGCTTAGTCACAGATTCCACCTACGAGCAGTACTTC.

This clone came up once. The chain combines TRBV28 with TRBJ2-7; D remains ambiguous. CDR1 MDHEN and CDR2 SYDVKM come from the germline V gene. Trimming shortened V by 3 bases and J by 6 bases, and 6 bases separated the two germline ends. This CDR3 has 11 amino acids. CDR3 in amino acids: CASSFWGEQYF. In DNA form, the CDR3 reads TGTGCCAGCAGTTTTTGGGGCGAGCAGTACTTC. The whole variable domain, remainder taken from reference TRBV28 and TRBJ2-7, is DVKVTQSSRYLVKRTGEKVFLECVQDMDHENMFWYRQDPGLGLRLIYFSYDVKMKEKGDIPEGYSVSREKKERFSLILESASTNQTSMYLCASSFWGEQYFGPGTRLTVT.

The chain employs TRBV18 and TRBJ1-1; 9 bases are shared with TRBD1. This CDR3 has 13 amino acids. V dropped 8 bases and J dropped 3; count of bases not matched to a gene: 4. CDR1 is KGHSH, CDR2 LQKENI, per germline. In DNA, the CDR3 is TGTGCCAGCACACAGGGGGCGGACACTGAAGCTTTCTTT. Translation gives CASTQGADTEAFF.

This rearrangement joins TRBV19 to TRBJ1-2; D not resolved. V was clipped by 2 bases and J by 6 bases, with 10 bases between them. This CDR3 has 13 residues. From germline, CDR1 is LNHDA and CDR2 SQIVND (reference sequence). CDR3 protein: CASSIFGPNGYTF. In DNA, the CDR3 is TGTGCCAGTAGTATATTCGGGCCGAATGGCTACACCTTC.

The gene calls are TRBV9 and TRBJ2-2; unclear D gene. Germline V gives CDR1 SGDLS, CDR2 YYNGEE. V was cut by 1 base and J by 4 bases, with 8 bases left in between. The CDR3 runs to 14 residues. The CDR3 coding sequence is TGTGCCAGCAGCGTAAATCCGGTCACCGGGGAGCTGTTTTTT. This encodes CASSVNPVTGELFF.

The rearrangement uses TRBV5-6 and TRBJ1-5; D perhaps matches TRBD1 (5 bases). Trimming removed 1 base at V and 2 bases at J, with 7 bases between. CDR1 and CDR2 from the germline V gene are SGHDT and YYEEEE. The CDR3 is 14 residues long. The CDR3 nucleotides are TGTGCCAGCAGCTTGTCGGGACGCAATCAGCCCCAGCATTTT. It specifies CASSLSGRNQPQHF.

Notes on this clone: The sample holds other DNA sequences that translate to the same CDR3. V usage is TRBV6-5 and J usage is TRBJ2-7; 14 bases are shared with TRBD2. The CDR3 has 15 amino acids. V gave up 6 bases and J gave up 3 bases; unmatched junction bases: 4. The V gene's germline CDR1 is MNHEY and CDR2 SVGAGI. DNA for the CDR3: TGTGCCAGCAGCCGCGGGACTAGCGGGAGCTACGAGCAGTACTTC. As protein: CASSRGTSGSYEQYF.

The chain employs TRBV5-6 and TRBJ2-1; D is possibly TRBD1 (6 bases). Trimming removed 4 bases from V and 9 bases from J, with 23 bases in between. Germline V CDR1 and CDR2: SGHDT, YYEEEE. This CDR3 is built from 16 residues. The CDR3: CASSATGTLDRGEQFF. Here the CDR3 DNA reads TGTGCCAGCAGCGCGACCGGGACATTAGATAGGGGTGAGCAGTTCTTC.

This chain links TRBV27 with TRBJ1-1, with TRBD1 as a possible D gene (6 bases). The CDR3 spans 18 residues. In germline, CDR1 is MNHEY, CDR2 SMNVEV (reference sequence). Trimming cost V 3 bases and J 11 bases, with 31 bases left between them. The CDR3 sequence is CASSFLYLQGQQGGMAFF. CDR3 nucleotide sequence: TGTGCCAGCAGTTTCTTATATTTACAGGGTCAGCAGGGTGGAATGGCTTTCTTT.

This chain uses TRBV9 with TRBJ2-5, with D perhaps matching TRBD2 (6 bases). Deletions cut 3 bases from V and 5 bases from J, with 17 bases between. The germline gives CDR1 SGDLS, CDR2 YYNGEE. This CDR3 spans 15 amino acids. CDR3 nucleotide sequence: TGTGCCAGCAGCGCCCGGGACTCCGTGGGGGAGACCCAGTACTTC. Protein sequence: CASSARDSVGETQYF.

V and J are TRBV6-4 and TRBJ2-4; D is undetermined. Germline V gene data show CDR1 as MRHNA and CDR2 as SNTAGT. Trimming cost V 5 bases and J 1 base, with 9 bases left between them. The CDR3 is made up of 14 amino acids. CDR3 in DNA: TGTGCCAGCAGTTATCAGAACGCCAAAAACATTCAGTACTTC. This gives the protein CASSYQNAKNIQYF.

This chain connects TRBV6-5 to TRBJ1-3; D not certain. Trimming shortened V by 4 bases and J by 7 bases, and 11 bases separated the two germline ends. CDR3 length: 13 amino acids. The germline V gene encodes CDR1 MNHEY and CDR2 SVGAGI. The CDR3 sequence is CASSSSLRNTIYF. CDR3 sequence (DNA): TGTGCCAGCAGTTCATCATTGCGGAACACCATATATTTT.

The chain is built from TRBV5-1 and TRBJ2-1; TRBD2 aligns across 7 bases. This CDR3 contains 18 residues. Germline CDR1 is SGHRS and CDR2 is YFSETQ. V dropped 3 bases and J dropped 1; count of bases not matched to a gene: 13. As DNA, the CDR3 is TGCGCCAGCAGCTCCACTATAGGGGCGGGGGTGTCCTACAATGAGCAGTTCTTC. Amino acid sequence: CASSSTIGAGVSYNEQFF.

The genes are TRBV6-6 and TRBJ2-7; D uncertain. Germline assignment: CDR1 MNHNY and CDR2 SVGAGI (reference sequence). The CDR3 loop spans 11 amino acids. Trimming took 5 bases from V and 7 from J, leaving 9 bases between them. CDR3 region: CASSTAREQYF. CDR3 sequence (DNA): TGTGCCAGCAGTACCGCTCGGGAGCAGTACTTC.